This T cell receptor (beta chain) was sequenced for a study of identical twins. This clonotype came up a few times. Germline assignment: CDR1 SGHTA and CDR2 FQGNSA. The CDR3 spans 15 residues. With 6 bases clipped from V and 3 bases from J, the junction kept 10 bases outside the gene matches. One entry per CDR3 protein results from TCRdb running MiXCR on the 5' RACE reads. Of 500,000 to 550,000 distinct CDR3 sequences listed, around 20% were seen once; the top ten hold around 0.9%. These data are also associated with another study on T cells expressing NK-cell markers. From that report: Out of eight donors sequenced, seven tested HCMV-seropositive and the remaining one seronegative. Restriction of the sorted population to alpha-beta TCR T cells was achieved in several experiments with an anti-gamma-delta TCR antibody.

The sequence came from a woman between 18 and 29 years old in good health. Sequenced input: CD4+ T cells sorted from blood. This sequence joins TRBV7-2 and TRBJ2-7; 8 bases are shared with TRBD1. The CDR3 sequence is CASRTMDRDDYEQYF. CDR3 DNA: TGTGCCAGCAGAACTATGGACAGGGATGACTACGAGCAGTACTTC.